These T cell receptor beta chains were read from a single sample in a study of CD8+ T cells in alopecia areata. Method: immunoSEQ multiplex PCR; TCRdb's copy keeps in-frame clones and lacks some. The profile shows some 160,000 clones, 62% of them singletons. Sequenced material: CD8+ T cells sorted from blood. These receptors originate from a human donor in good health. Each CDR3 is given with its conserved first and last residue. Each record gives: V gene, clone size, J gene, CDR3 protein. Not every row has a clone size; where given, it reads once, few, many or a size class.

TRBV7-9	.	TRBJ2-5	CASSYLSETQYF
TRBV14	.	TRBJ2-1	CASSAGAGGPYNEQFF
TRBV27	.	TRBJ2-1	CASSFGQGPYNEQFF
TRBV29-1	.	TRBJ2-1	CSVGGLAGVFYNEQFF
TRBV7-8	.	TRBJ1-1	CAILWMDHTEAFF
TRBV27	.	.	CASSLGQSYEQYF
TRBV4-1	.	TRBJ2-1	CASSQGGNTYNEQFF
TRBV2	few	TRBJ1-1	CASSESAKSNTEAFF
TRBV29-1	.	TRBJ2-2	CSVTPGGGGELFF
TRBV6-5	.	TRBJ1-4	CASSSSASEKLFF
TRBV29-1	.	TRBJ2-3	CSVELLAEGTDTQYF
TRBV29-1	.	TRBJ2-7	CSARQGSSYEQYF
TRBV29-1	few	TRBJ2-7	CSVETTAAYEQYF
TRBV4-2	once	TRBJ2-7	CASSQDRSGPSYEQYF
TRBV27	.	TRBJ2-7	CASSLLGGNYEQYF
TRBV27	.	TRBJ2-3	CASSLGRETDTQYF
TRBV9	.	TRBJ2-3	CASSETGDTQYF
TRBV29-1	.	TRBJ2-7	CSVEAPGFPYEQYF
TRBV5-6	.	TRBJ2-2	CASSLWQNTGELFF
TRBV23-1	few	TRBJ2-4	CASSPGPRWAKNIQYF
TRBV7-6	.	TRBJ1-2	CASSLARGRGYTF
TRBV29-1	.	TRBJ2-7	CSVGGGLAGVSYEQYF
TRBV5-6	.	TRBJ1-2	CASSAPGQGPYTF
TRBV25-1	.	TRBJ2-5	CASSSRRAETQYF
TRBV5-4	once	TRBJ2-3	CASSVFSGQITDTQYF
TRBV5-1	few	TRBJ1-5	CASSWTPTNQPQHF
TRBV27	.	TRBJ2-3	CASGGGYSTDTQYF
TRBV29-1	once	TRBJ2-6	CSVEDRQPIRQTWANVLTF
TRBV5-1	.	TRBJ1-1	CASSREGGEVEAFF
TRBV11-2	.	TRBJ2-5	CASTSTGAQETQYF
TRBV13	.	TRBJ2-1	CASSLAASNEQFF
TRBV2	many	TRBJ1-1	CASGPGNTEAFF
TRBV5-6	.	TRBJ1-5	CASSLAGQVNQPQHF
TRBV6-4	.	TRBJ2-2	CASSDTAPGELFF
TRBV29-1	.	TRBJ2-1	CSVEGRLLSYNEQFF
TRBV5-1	.	TRBJ2-1	CASSPGVAGDEQFF
TRBV19	.	TRBJ2-1	CASTGSPNGEQFF
TRBV7-9	.	TRBJ2-5	CASSLSGLAGEKETQYF
TRBV27	.	TRBJ2-7	CASRDRANYEQYF
TRBV27	few	TRBJ2-7	CASSPLRTSGRSRYEQYF
TRBV27	.	TRBJ2-1	CASTGTSGSYMFGNEQFF
TRBV25-1	.	TRBJ2-7	CASSERPGFYEQYF
TRBV29-1	.	TRBJ2-7	CSVTGTGNEQYF
TRBV5-1	few	TRBJ2-7	CASSPGNEQYF
TRBV29-1	.	TRBJ2-7	CSALGAGYEQYF
TRBV5-1	few	TRBJ2-2	CASSLRQAGTGELFF
TRBV6-5	.	TRBJ2-1	CASGPTSGNEQFF
TRBV29-1	.	TRBJ1-2	CSVRDRDGYTF
TRBV7-9	.	TRBJ2-7	CASSFQGLPYEQYF
TRBV9	few	TRBJ2-2	CASSATRTNTGELFF
TRBV20-1	.	TRBJ2-3	CSPSFFDTQYF
TRBV4-1	.	TRBJ2-1	CASSQVQTSGHSEQFF
TRBV29-1	.	TRBJ2-2	CSVVSGINTGELFF
TRBV29-1	once	TRBJ2-7	CSVESGNYEQYF
TRBV6-5	once	TRBJ1-2	CASSGYGYTF